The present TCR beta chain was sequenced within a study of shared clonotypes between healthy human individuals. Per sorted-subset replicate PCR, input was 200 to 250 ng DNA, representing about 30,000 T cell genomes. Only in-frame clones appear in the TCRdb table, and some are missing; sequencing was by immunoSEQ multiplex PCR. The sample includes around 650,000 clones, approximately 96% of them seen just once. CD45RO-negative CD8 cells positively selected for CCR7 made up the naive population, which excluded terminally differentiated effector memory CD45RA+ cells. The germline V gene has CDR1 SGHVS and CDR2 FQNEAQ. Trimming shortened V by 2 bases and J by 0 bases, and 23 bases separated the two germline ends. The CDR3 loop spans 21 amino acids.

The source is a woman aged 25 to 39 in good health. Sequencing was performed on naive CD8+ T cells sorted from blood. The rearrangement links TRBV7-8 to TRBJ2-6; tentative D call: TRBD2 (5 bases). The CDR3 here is CASSLTRVRVTRDSGANVLTF. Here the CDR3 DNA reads TGTGCCAGCAGCTTAACCCGGGTTCGGGTCACTAGAGACTCTGGGGCCAACGTCCTGACTTTC.